The next 6 T cell receptor beta chains were all read from a single sample in a study of PD-1 blockade in classical Hodgkin lymphoma. Each patient experienced a relapse that followed autologous stem cell transplantation, and brentuximab vedotin exposure varied. Clones were read by immunoSEQ multiplex PCR, and TCRdb kept only the in-frame ones, dropping some. There are 20,000 to 25,000 clones in the sample; around 80% occur only once, and 35% to 50% lies in the top ten. The input for sequencing was peripheral blood mononuclear cells (PBMCs), taken before the second cycle of nivolumab. Receptors were obtained from a human donor with classical Hodgkin lymphoma.

This clone was found a few times. The J gene is TRBJ2-2, the V gene TRBV2; TRBD1 aligns across 12 bases. V was clipped by 6 bases and J by 7 bases; unmatched bases: 12. The CDR3 length is 17 residues. Germline CDR1 SNHLY, CDR2 FYNNEI. The CDR3 nucleotides read TGTGCCAGCAGATCCCTGGGGGACAGGGGGCTTTTCGGGGAGCTGTTTTTT. It specifies CASRSLGDRGLFGELFF.

This clone showed up just a few times. This chain links TRBV6-4 with TRBJ1-1; tentatively, D is TRBD1 (6 bases). With 4 bases removed from V and 5 bases from J, the gap between germline ends came to 14 bases. Germline V gene sequence: CDR1 MRHNA, CDR2 SNTAGT. The CDR3 extends over 14 amino acids. The DNA for the CDR3 is TGTGCCAGCAGTGTGAGAGGGGGTTTGACTGAAGCTTTCTTT. This codes for CASSVRGGLTEAFF.

The chain couples TRBV6-1 to TRBJ2-1, with 8 positions matching TRBD2. The CDR3 sequence is 15 residues long. V trimming: 6 bases; J trimming: 0 bases; junction bases outside the gene matches: 4. The germline gives CDR1 MNHNS, CDR2 SASEGT. The CDR3 DNA reads TGTGCCAGCAGCCCCGGGGGGGGCTCCTACAATGAGCAGTTCTTC. Residues: CASSPGGGSYNEQFF.

In its sample, this clone was seen once. The rearrangement joins TRBV7-9 to TRBJ2-6, with TRBD1 matching over 7 bases. The germline V gene has CDR1 SEHNR and CDR2 FQNEAQ (reference sequence). The CDR3 extends over 14 amino acids. Here the CDR3 reads CAINTGAGANVLTF. The DNA for the CDR3 is TGTGCAATTAATACAGGGGCTGGGGCCAACGTCCTGACTTTC.

V usage is TRBV5-4 and J usage is TRBJ2-7, with 7 bases matching TRBD2. CDR3 length: 13 residues. The V gene's germline CDR1 is SGHNT and CDR2 YYREEE (reference sequence). The V gene end was trimmed by 0 bases and the J gene end by 6 bases; junction bases not matched to a gene: 3. The CDR3 nucleotides are TGTGCCAGCAGCTTGGCGGGAGGCGCCGAGCAGTACTTC. Encoded protein: CASSLAGGAEQYF.

The J gene is TRBJ1-4, the V gene TRBV6-6; 7 bases agree with TRBD1. The CDR3 is 15 residues long. Per germline, CDR1 MNHNY and CDR2 SVGAGI (reference sequence). Trimming removed 0 bases from V and 9 bases from J; junction bases left unmatched: 7. In DNA, the CDR3 is TGTGCCAGCAGTTACTCTAAGGGGGCTACCAAAAAACTGTTTTTT. Translating it yields CASSYSKGATKKLFF.